This T cell receptor (beta chain) is drawn from a study of regulatory T cells in long-lasting Graves disease. General study results and limits: Patients whose Graves' disease persisted exhibited lower TCR diversity than those newly diagnosed.

This sample's time point: newly diagnosed GD, antithyroid drugs for less than 3 months. Construction of the TCR library relied on RNA isolated from PBMCs. Building the TCR beta libraries relied on iRepertoire HTBI primers, and CDR3 regions underwent Arm-PCR. TCRdb re-derived calls from the multiplex PCR reads in MiXCR, one entry per CDR3 protein. The sample consists of 300,000 to 400,000 distinct CDR3 sequences, 15% to 20% of them appearing once. This clonotype came up many times. Its specificity is unknown. The CDR3 loop spans 14 amino acids. V was clipped by 4 bases and J by 6 bases; unmatched bases: 6. The same sample was also studied in work on T cells in Graves' hyperthyroidism and ophthalmopathy. That source reports: Investigators excluded patients with uncontrolled infection, other autoimmune disease, pregnancy or lactation. Blood held most thyroid clonotypes expanded above 0.001 frequency.

The chain carries TRBV12-3 or TRBV12-4 and TRBJ2-3; 8 bases fit TRBD1. The clonotype was recovered from a middle-aged man with Graves disease. The material sequenced was peripheral blood mononuclear cells (PBMCs), taken at new diagnosis, from a patient treated with antithyroid drugs. Written as DNA, the CDR3 is TGTGCCAGCAGTTCGGACAGGGATTTTGATACGCAGTATTTT. This codes for CASSSDRDFDTQYF.